Listed here are 10 T cell receptor beta chains from one sample, sequenced in a study of CDR3 diversity in severe acne. TCRdb reprocessed the PCR reads with MiXCR, giving one entry per CDR3 protein. The sample carries about 85,000 distinct CDR3 sequences, about 48% recorded once. Sequenced: blood. The receptor set was obtained from a male donor in good health, serving as a control.

This chain joins TRBV20-1 and TRBJ2-3, with D possibly being TRBD1 (5 bases). With 3 bases removed from V and 2 bases from J, the gap between germline ends came to 15 bases. CDR1 is DFQATT, CDR2 SNEGSKA, per germline (reference sequence). This CDR3 contains 15 residues. The DNA of the CDR3 is TGCAGTGCTAGGCAGGACACGATGAACACAGATACGCAGTATTTT. Translating gives CSARQDTMNTDTQYF.

Comment on this clonotype: A read error may account for a junction end that differs from germline. V usage is TRBV2 and J usage is TRBJ1-4; D is undetermined. The CDR3 runs 13 residues. Per germline, CDR1 SNHLY and CDR2 FYNNEI. The DNA for the CDR3 is TGTGTCAGCACCTTTTCGGCTGACGAAAAACTGTTTTTT. Translated: CVSTFSADEKLFF.

For this clonotype: This is likely a read error, given that the CDR3 carries no conserved phenylalanine or tryptophan at its end. V and J are TRBV24-1 and TRBJ2-2, with D possibly being TRBD2 (6 bases). This CDR3 is built from 18 residues. Germline V lookup: CDR1 KGHDR, CDR2 SFDVKD. The CDR3 region has the DNA TGTGCCACCAGTGATTTCCCGGATGACGGGGCAGCTATCGGGGGGCTGTTTCTT. Amino acid sequence: CATSDFPDDGAAIGGLFL.

This clonotype was seen only once. A read error may explain this, as a much larger clone is one base away. The chain is built from TRBV19 and TRBJ1-4; D is undetermined. This CDR3 has 12 amino acids. Germline V lookup: CDR1 LNHDA, CDR2 SQIVND (reference sequence). V shed 3 bases and J shed 8 bases, with 7 bases lying between them. The CDR3 loop reads CASSIGWEKLFF. The CDR3, as DNA: TGTGCCAGTAGTATCGGATGGGAAAAACTGTTTTTT.

The CDR3 region has the DNA TGTGCCAGCAGCTTAGGACTAGCGGGGCTACAAGAGACCCAGTACTTC. Protein sequence: CASSLGLAGLQETQYF. V and J are TRBV5-6 and TRBJ2-5, with 12 nucleotides matching TRBD2. Germline-derived CDR1 and CDR2 are SGHDT and YYEEEE. CDR3 length: 16 residues. V shed 2 bases, J shed 2 bases, and the junction held 4 bases outside the gene matches.

In this sample, this clonotype is medium-sized. The chain couples TRBV7-9 to TRBJ2-3, with D unclear. The CDR3 contains 11 residues. Germline V gene sequence: CDR1 SEHNR, CDR2 FQNEAQ (reference sequence). Trimming took off 11 bases at V and 6 bases at J, with 12 bases between the two ends. As DNA, the CDR3 is TGTGCCTTTCCCGTCGGGGATACGCAGTATTTT. It translates to CAFPVGDTQYF.

This clonotype has at least ten counts. V is TRBV2 and J is TRBJ1-1; 9 bases match TRBD1. Germline trimming cut 3 bases from V and 2 bases from J; bases unmatched to any gene: 10. Germline assignment: CDR1 SNHLY and CDR2 FYNNEI. CDR3 length: 17 amino acids. The CDR3 spells CASSDWATGGFNTEAFF. The CDR3 bases are TGTGCCAGCAGTGATTGGGCGACAGGGGGGTTTAACACTGAAGCTTTCTTT.

To note about this clonotype: A much larger clone lies a single base off, so this may be a read error. The CDR3 nucleotides read TGTACCAGCGCGGACAGAGAGACCCAGTACTTC. Its translation is CTSADRETQYF. The rearrangement uses TRBV6-5 and TRBJ2-5; D possibly corresponds to TRBD1 (6 bases). The CDR3 contains 11 residues. Germline V gene lookup returns CDR1 MNHEY and CDR2 SVGAGI.

The chain recombines TRBV19 with TRBJ1-5; a possible D gene is TRBD1 (5 bases). This CDR3 contains 17 residues. Germline values: CDR1 LNHDA, CDR2 SQIVND (reference sequence). V was pared by 2 bases and J by 7 bases, with 21 bases between. CDR3 DNA sequence: TGTGCCAGTAGTATATGTGCGGCCGGGGGTGTCGGGCAGCCCCAGCATTTT. Protein sequence: CASSICAAGGVGQPQHF.

This clonotype has ten or more counts. A read error may account for a junction end that differs from germline. For the CDR3, the DNA is TGTGCCAGCAACCCCCAGCTAGGGAGAAGCACTGAAGCTTCCTTT. Translated: CASNPQLGRSTEASF. The chain is built from TRBV5-7 and TRBJ1-1; D not certain. TRBV5-7 is an open reading frame, and its role is uncertain. CDR3 size: 15 residues.